The next 6 T cell receptor beta chains were all read from a single sample in a study of blood T cell repertoires in COVID-19. Measured with immunoSEQ multiplex PCR; TCRdb has only the in-frame clones, and not every one. The sample carries around 260,000 clones, approximately 89% recorded once. What was sequenced was peripheral blood. The receptors shown here come from a woman between 25 and 40 years old with COVID-19, enrolled during active disease.

The V gene is TRBV7-8, the J gene TRBJ2-1; TRBD2 aligns across 10 bases. Germline V gives CDR1 SGHVS, CDR2 FQNEAQ. J lost 9 bases, V lost 3 bases, and 8 bases had no gene match. The CDR3 is made up of 15 amino acids. The CDR3 DNA reads TGTGCCAGCAGCTTCCAAGGACTAGCGGAGGTTGAGCAGTTCTTC. The encoded protein is CASSFQGLAEVEQFF.

The CDR3, as DNA: TGTGCCAGCAGCTTGCCCGCTAGCACCACGAACACCGGGGAGCTGTTTTTT. It yields the protein CASSLPASTTNTGELFF. The genes are TRBV7-2 and TRBJ2-2, with D maybe TRBD2 (5 bases). The CDR3 totals 17 residues. V lost 3 bases to trimming and J lost 0 bases, with 14 bases between them. Per the germline V gene, CDR1 is SGHTA and CDR2 is FQGNSA.

The chain joins TRBV27 to TRBJ2-5; D perhaps matches TRBD2 (7 bases). Germline V gene sequence: CDR1 MNHEY, CDR2 SMNVEV (reference sequence). The CDR3 runs to 14 residues. V was shortened by 5 bases and J by 7 bases, with 17 bases between the two germline ends. This chain's CDR3 is CASSPGLEGGTQYF. CDR3 nucleotides: TGTGCCAGCAGTCCTGGACTAGAAGGGGGGACCCAGTACTTC.

V and J are TRBV18 and TRBJ1-2, with D uncertain. CDR1 and CDR2 from the germline V gene are KGHSH and LQKENI. This CDR3 spans 14 amino acids. The germline V and J ends were trimmed by 1 base and 7 bases, with 13 bases remaining between them. The CDR3 bases are TGTGCCAGCTCACCACGCACGGTCGAAGTTGGCTACACCTTC. This translates into CASSPRTVEVGYTF.

This clone was detected only once. The chain combines TRBV18 with TRBJ1-1, with TRBD1 as a possible D gene (5 bases). Germline V CDR1 and CDR2: KGHSH, LQKENI. There are 18 residues in the CDR3. The V end was cut by 5 bases, the J end by 0 bases, with 22 bases between. The CDR3 bases are TGTGCCAGCTCAAAGGTCGGGGGTGGAAAGGGCTTGAACACTGAAGCTTTCTTT. This gives the protein CASSKVGGGKGLNTEAFF.

The chain has TRBV5-1 and TRBJ2-1, with D maybe TRBD1 (5 bases). The CDR3 has 14 amino acids. Germline V gene lookup returns CDR1 SGHRS and CDR2 YFSETQ. Trimming shortened V by 4 bases and J by 9 bases, and 17 bases separated the two germline ends. The CDR3 DNA sequence: TGCGCCAGCAGCGTCCAGGGCTACGACGGTGAGCAGTTCTTC. Protein sequence: CASSVQGYDGEQFF. Supplemented by reference TRBV5-1 and TRBJ2-1, the full variable domain reads KAGVTQTPRYLIKTRGQQVTLSCSPISGHRSVSWYQQTPGQGLQFLFEYFSETQRNKGNFPGRFSGRQFSNSRSEMNVSTLELGDSALYLCASSVQGYDGEQFFGPGTRLTVL.